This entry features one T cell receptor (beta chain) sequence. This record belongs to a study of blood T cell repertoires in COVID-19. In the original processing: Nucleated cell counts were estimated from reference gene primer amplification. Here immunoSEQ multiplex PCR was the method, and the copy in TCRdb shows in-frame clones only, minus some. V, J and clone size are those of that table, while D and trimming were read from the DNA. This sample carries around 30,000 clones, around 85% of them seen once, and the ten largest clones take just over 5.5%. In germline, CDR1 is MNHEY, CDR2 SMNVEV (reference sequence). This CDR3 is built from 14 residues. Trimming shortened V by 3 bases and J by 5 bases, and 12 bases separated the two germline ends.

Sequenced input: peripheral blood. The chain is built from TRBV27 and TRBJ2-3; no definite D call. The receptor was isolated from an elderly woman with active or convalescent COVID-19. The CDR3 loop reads CASSFGGSGDTQYF. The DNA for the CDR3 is TGTGCCAGCAGTTTTGGCGGCTCGGGAGATACGCAGTATTTT.